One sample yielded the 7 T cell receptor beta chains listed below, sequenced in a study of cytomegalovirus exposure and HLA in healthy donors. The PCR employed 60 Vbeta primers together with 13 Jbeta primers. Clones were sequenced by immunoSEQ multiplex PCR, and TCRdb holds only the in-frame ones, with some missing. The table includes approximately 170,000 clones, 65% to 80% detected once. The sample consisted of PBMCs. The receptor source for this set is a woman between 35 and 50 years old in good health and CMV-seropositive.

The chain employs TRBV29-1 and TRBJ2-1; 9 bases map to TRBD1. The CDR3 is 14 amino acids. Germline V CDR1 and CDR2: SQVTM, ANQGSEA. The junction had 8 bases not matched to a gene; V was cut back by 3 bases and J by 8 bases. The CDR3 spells CSVEGGTGSDEQFF. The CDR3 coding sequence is TGCAGCGTTGAGGGTGGGACAGGGTCGGATGAGCAGTTCTTC.

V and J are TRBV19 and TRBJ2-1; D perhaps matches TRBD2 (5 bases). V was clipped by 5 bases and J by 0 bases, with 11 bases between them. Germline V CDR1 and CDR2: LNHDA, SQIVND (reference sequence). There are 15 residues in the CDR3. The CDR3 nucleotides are TGTGCCAGTAGTCTCAAGCGGTACTCCTACAATGAGCAGTTCTTC. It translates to CASSLKRYSYNEQFF.

The CDR3 DNA sequence: TGTGCCAGCAGTCTCGAGGGGGCCTTAACAGATACGCAGTATTTT. As protein: CASSLEGALTDTQYF. The chain couples TRBV27 to TRBJ2-3, with 7 positions matching TRBD1. Looked up from germline, CDR1 is MNHEY and CDR2 is SMNVEV (reference sequence). The CDR3 runs to 15 residues. V shed 5 bases and J 3 bases; nucleotides not matched to a gene: 8.

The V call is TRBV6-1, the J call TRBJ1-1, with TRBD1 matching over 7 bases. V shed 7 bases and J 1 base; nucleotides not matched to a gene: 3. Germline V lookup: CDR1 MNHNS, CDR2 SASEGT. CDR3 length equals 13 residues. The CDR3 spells CASTRQGNTEAFF. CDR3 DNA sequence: TGTGCCAGCACCAGACAGGGGAACACTGAAGCTTTCTTT.

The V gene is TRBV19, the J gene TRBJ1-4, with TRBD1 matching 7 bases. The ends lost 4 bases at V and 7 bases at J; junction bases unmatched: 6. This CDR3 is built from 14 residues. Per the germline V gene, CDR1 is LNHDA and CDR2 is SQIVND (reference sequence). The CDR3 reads CASSTRQGGEKLFF. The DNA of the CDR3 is TGTGCCAGTAGTACCCGACAGGGTGGTGAAAAACTGTTTTTT.

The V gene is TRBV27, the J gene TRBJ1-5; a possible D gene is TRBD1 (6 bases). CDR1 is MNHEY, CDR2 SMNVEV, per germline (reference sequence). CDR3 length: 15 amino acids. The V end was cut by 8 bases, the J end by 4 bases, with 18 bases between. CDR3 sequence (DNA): TGTGCCAGCCGCGGACGGGGGGCCGCAAATCAGCCCCAGCATTTT. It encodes CASRGRGAANQPQHF.

The CDR3 DNA is TGCGCCAGCAGCTACCTCGACAGAGCGAACACTGAAGCTTTCTTT. Translated: CASSYLDRANTEAFF. V gene TRBV5-1 combines with J gene TRBJ1-1; D may be TRBD1 (5 bases). The CDR3 extends over 15 amino acids. The germline gives CDR1 SGHRS, CDR2 YFSETQ. Deletions cut 3 bases from V and 1 base from J, with 13 bases between.